Here is one T cell receptor (beta chain) with its context. Its antigen is as yet unknown. A much larger clone is a single base away; this may be a read error. These data come from a study of regulatory T cells in long-lasting Graves disease. The study's findings and limits: Gene preferences differed: TRBV28, TRBJ1-2, TRBJ2-5 in persistent cases.

iRepertoire HTBI primers and Arm-PCR of CDR3 regions built TCR beta libraries. TCRdb processed the multiplex PCR reads anew with MiXCR; each CDR3 protein has one entry. The sample includes about 350,000 distinct CDR3 sequences, around 17% of them seen just once. The CDR3 totals 16 residues. Germline assignment: CDR1 SGHRS and CDR2 YFSETQ. Time point specified: newly diagnosed GD, antithyroid drugs for less than 3 months. With RNA extracted from PBMCs as input, the TCR library was made. These data were also filed under a second study, of T cells in Graves' hyperthyroidism and ophthalmopathy.

The clonotype was recovered from a man aged 35-49 years with Graves disease. The chain combines TRBV5-1 with TRBJ2-2; D possibly uses TRBD1 or TRBD2 (5 bases each). Sequences were derived from peripheral blood mononuclear cells (PBMCs), sampled at new diagnosis, from a patient treated with antithyroid drugs. The CDR3 DNA follows: TGCGCCAGCAGCTTGTCTTTCGGGGCAAGGACCGGGAAGCTGTTTTTT. Encoded protein: CASSLSFGARTGKLFF.